These 10 T cell receptor beta chains were sequenced from one sample in a study of CXCR3-negative and CXCR3-positive naive CD8 T cells. Findings and limits, study-wide: The TRB CDR3s that CXCR3-positive naive cells carried were more hydrophobic than those of CXCR3-negative naive cells.

The TRB libraries of cDNA were built by UMI-labeled 5' RACE. TCRdb processed the 5' RACE reads again and assigns one entry to each CDR3 protein, with no DNA. Its table records some 140,000 distinct CDR3 sequences. No antigen is known for these receptors. The sequenced sample consisted of naive CXCR3+ CD8+ T cells from blood. The subset here: CD45RO-CCR7+CD27+CD95- naive CD8+ T cells expressing CXCR3 (TNR3+). The receptors shown here come from a human donor in good health. Some clones in this sample may be carry-over from other donors' samples.

The V call is TRBV6-2 or TRBV6-3, the J call TRBJ2-1; the TCRdb call, TRBD1, lacks DNA for checking. Germline loops: CDR1 MNHEY, CDR2 SVGEGT. The CDR3 contains 16 residues. This chain's CDR3 is CASSPRTGGVGNEQFF.

The chain recombines TRBV5-1 with TRBJ1-6. This CDR3 is built from 14 residues. The germline V gene encodes CDR1 SGHRS and CDR2 YFSETQ. The CDR3 sequence: CASSGTGLNSPLHF.

The chain couples TRBV7-9 to TRBJ2-1; TCRdb selects TRBD2, and the lack of DNA leaves this call unchecked. This CDR3 has 14 residues. Germline loops: CDR1 SEHNR, CDR2 FQNEAQ (reference sequence). The CDR3 loop is CASSLLAGFNEQFF.

The rearrangement uses TRBV9 and TRBJ2-7. Germline loops: CDR1 SGDLS, CDR2 YYNGEE. The CDR3 extends over 12 amino acids. CDR3 protein: CASSVGIGEQYF.

This rearrangement joins TRBV11-3 to TRBJ1-4. CDR1 and CDR2 from the germline V gene are SGHNT and YENEEA. There are 15 residues in the CDR3. This chain's CDR3 is CASSLAGWTNEKLFF.

The chain is built from TRBV5-4 and TRBJ1-1; TCRdb indicates TRBD1, and absent DNA this call remains unverified. Germline V gene data show CDR1 as SGHNT and CDR2 as YYREEE (reference sequence). CDR3 length: 12 residues. This chain's CDR3 is CASSSYRTEAFF.

The gene calls are TRBV11-2 and TRBJ2-1; no DNA is available, so the TRBD1 call from TCRdb remains unchecked. From germline, CDR1 is SGHAT and CDR2 FQNNGV. The length of the CDR3 is 14 residues. The CDR3 reads CASSLYTGGVEQFF. The full variable domain, completed using reference TRBV11-2 and TRBJ2-1, is EAGVAQSPRYKIIEKRQSVAFWCNPISGHATLYWYQQILGQGPKLLIQFQNNGVVDDSQLPKDRFSAERLKGVDSTLKIQPAKLEDSAVYLCASSLYTGGVEQFFGPGTRLTVL.

The J gene is TRBJ1-5, the V gene TRBV27. CDR1 is MNHEY and CDR2 is SMNVEV in the germline V gene (reference sequence). The CDR3 runs 13 residues. The CDR3 here is CASSLRGNQPQHF.

V usage is TRBV2 and J usage is TRBJ2-1. The CDR3 is 15 residues long. Per germline, CDR1 SNHLY and CDR2 FYNNEI. CDR3 residues: CASSEALRSYNEQFF.

The V and J genes are TRBV7-9 and TRBJ2-5; no DNA is available, so the TRBD2 call from TCRdb remains unchecked. CDR3 length: 15 amino acids. Germline V CDR1 and CDR2: SEHNR, FQNEAQ (reference sequence). The CDR3 reads CASIDGLAGQETQYF.